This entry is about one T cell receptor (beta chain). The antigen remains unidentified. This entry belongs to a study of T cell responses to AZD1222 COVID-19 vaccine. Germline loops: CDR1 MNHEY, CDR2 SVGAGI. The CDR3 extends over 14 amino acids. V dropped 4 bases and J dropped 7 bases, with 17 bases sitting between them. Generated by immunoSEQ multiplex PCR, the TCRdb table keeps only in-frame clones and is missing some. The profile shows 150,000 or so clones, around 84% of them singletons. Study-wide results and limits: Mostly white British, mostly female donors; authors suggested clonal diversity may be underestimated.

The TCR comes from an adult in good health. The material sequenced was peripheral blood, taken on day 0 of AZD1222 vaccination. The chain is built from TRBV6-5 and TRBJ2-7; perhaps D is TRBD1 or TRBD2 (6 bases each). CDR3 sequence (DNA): TGTGCCAGCAGTTCAACTTTGGGGGGCGGGGAGCAGTACTTC. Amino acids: CASSSTLGGGEQYF.